These 27 T cell receptor beta chains were all obtained from the same sample, sequenced in a study of Ad26.COV2.S vaccination and SARS-CoV-2 variants. Sequencing used immunoSEQ multiplex PCR; TCRdb keeps in-frame clones, though not all of them. The table lists about 390,000 clones, 70% to 90% of them singletons. Regarding treatment: over 15 received Ad26.COV2.S at low or high dose, single or two shots; about 5 received placebo; per-sample allocation not given. All samples were drawn on day 63, counting from the first vaccine or placebo injection. Specimen: peripheral blood, collected in a trial of Ad26.COV2.S vaccine versus placebo. The receptors here all came from a person aged 18-65 years who received the Ad26.COV2.S COVID-19 vaccine or a placebo.

This chain connects TRBV3-1 (or the pseudogene TRBV3-2) to TRBJ2-7; D might be TRBD1 (6 bases). Germline V gene sequence: CDR1 LGHDT, CDR2 YNNKEL (reference sequence). This CDR3 has 13 amino acids. Trimming took off 8 bases at V and 0 bases at J, with 11 bases between the two ends. The CDR3 DNA sequence: TGTGCCAGCGGGGACACGCTCTCCTACGAGCAGTACTTC. Residues: CASGDTLSYEQYF.

As concerns this clone: At one boundary the junction diverges from the germline segment, which might be a read error. This chain links TRBV19 with TRBJ1-1; D unclear. From germline, CDR1 is LNHDA and CDR2 SQIVND (reference sequence). This CDR3 is built from 13 residues. CDR3 in amino acids: CASSIGSSAEAFF. The DNA of the CDR3 is TGTGCCAGTAGCATAGGGTCAAGTGCTGAAGCTTTCTTT.

A remark on this clone: Other DNA sequences from this sample encode an identical CDR3 as well. The rearrangement joins TRBV4-1 to TRBJ1-1; D is unclear. Germline CDR1 reads MGHRA; CDR2 reads YSYEKL. This CDR3 region has 13 residues. Trimming pared 1 base from V and 1 base from J, leaving 4 bases between. Here the CDR3 DNA reads TGCGCCAGCAGCCAAGGTCGGAACACTGAAGCTTTCTTT. Translated: CASSQGRNTEAFF.

The rearrangement joins TRBV10-1 to TRBJ1-2; D call uncertain. The CDR3 has 12 amino acids. Trimming shortened V by 0 bases and J by 7 bases, and 6 bases separated the two germline ends. From germline, CDR1 is WNHNN and CDR2 SYGVQD (reference sequence). The CDR3 DNA sequence: TGCGCCAGCAGTGAGTCGTACAGTGGCTACACCTTC. This gives the protein CASSESYSGYTF.

In this sample, this clone turned up a few times. This chain joins TRBV6-5 and TRBJ2-7, with TRBD1 matching 7 bases. This CDR3 has 15 amino acids. The junction had 7 bases not matched to a gene; V was cut back by 2 bases and J by 3 bases. CDR1 and CDR2 (germline): MNHEY, SVGAGI. The CDR3 is CASSYTPTGIYEQYF. CDR3 DNA sequence: TGTGCCAGCAGTTACACCCCGACAGGGATCTACGAGCAGTACTTC.

The chain joins TRBV6-1 to TRBJ2-4; D is uncertain. Trimming removed 3 bases from V and 0 bases from J, with 3 bases in between. This CDR3 is 13 amino acids long. CDR1 and CDR2 (germline): MNHNS, SASEGT. In DNA, the CDR3 is TGTGCCAGCAGTGACCTAGCCAAAAACATTCAGTACTTC. This encodes CASSDLAKNIQYF.

This CDR3 is CASRKAGTYNEQFF. The CDR3 DNA reads TGTGCCAGCAGGAAAGCCGGGACTTACAATGAGCAGTTCTTC. V gene TRBV6-5 combines with J gene TRBJ2-1; the D gene is possibly TRBD2 (6 bases). The CDR3 totals 14 residues. Trimming stripped 6 bases from V and 4 bases from J, with 13 bases between. Germline V gene sequence: CDR1 MNHEY, CDR2 SVGAGI.

This clone was recorded only once. The chain links TRBV7-9 to TRBJ1-1; no reliable D call. Trimming stripped 1 base from V and 2 bases from J, with 11 bases between. Germline loops: CDR1 SEHNR, CDR2 FQNEAQ (reference sequence). This CDR3 has 15 residues. In nucleotides, the CDR3 is TGTGCCAGCAGCTTAGTCGGCAGGAAAAACACTGAAGCTTTCTTT. Translated, it gives CASSLVGRKNTEAFF.

In this sample, this clone turned up once. The chain has TRBV9 and TRBJ2-1; tentatively, D is TRBD1 (6 bases). CDR1 and CDR2 (germline): SGDLS, YYNGEE. The CDR3 loop spans 14 amino acids. Trimming cost V 5 bases and J 4 bases, with 13 bases left between them. CDR3 sequence (DNA): TGTGCCAGCAGAGACAGGCAAAGATACAATGAGCAGTTCTTC. Amino acid sequence: CASRDRQRYNEQFF.

V and J are TRBV5-6 and TRBJ1-6; the D gene is possibly TRBD1 (6 bases). With 5 bases removed from V and 6 bases from J, the gap between germline ends came to 12 bases. The CDR3 contains 14 residues. The germline gives CDR1 SGHDT, CDR2 YYEEEE. The CDR3 coding sequence is TGTGCCAGCAGGCGCGGGGGCACTAATTCACCCCTCCACTTT. Translated: CASRRGGTNSPLHF.

CDR3 DNA sequence: TGTGCCAGCGCTCCTTCAGTGGGTCGGATCGATGGCTACACCTTC. Translation gives CASAPSVGRIDGYTF. The rearrangement joins TRBV11-2 to TRBJ1-2; D gene uncertain. Looked up from germline, CDR1 is SGHAT and CDR2 is FQNNGV. Trimming took 8 bases from V and 6 from J, leaving 22 bases between them. CDR3 length: 15 amino acids. Filled out from reference TRBV11-2 and TRBJ1-2, the complete variable domain reads EAGVAQSPRYKIIEKRQSVAFWCNPISGHATLYWYQQILGQGPKLLIQFQNNGVVDDSQLPKDRFSAERLKGVDSTLKIQPAKLEDSAVYLCASAPSVGRIDGYTFGSGTRLTVV.

The chain is built from TRBV15 and TRBJ1-6; tentative D call: TRBD1 (5 bases). Germline loops: CDR1 LNHNV, CDR2 YYDKDF (reference sequence). This CDR3 is built from 18 residues. V lost 0 bases, J lost 1 base, and 13 bases lay in between. CDR3 DNA sequence: TGTGCCACCAGCAGAGATGGATCCCAGGGTTCCTATAATTCACCCCTCCACTTT. Translating it yields CATSRDGSQGSYNSPLHF. Drawing the rest from reference TRBV15 and TRBJ1-6, the complete variable domain is DAMVIQNPRYQVTQFGKPVTLSCSQTLNHNVMYWYQQKSSQAPKLLFHYYDKDFNNEADTPDNFQSRRPNTSFCFLDIRSPGLGDTAMYLCATSRDGSQGSYNSPLHFGNGTRLTVT.

This chain connects TRBV19 to TRBJ1-1, with D possibly matching TRBD1 (6 bases). Germline CDR1 reads LNHDA; CDR2 reads SQIVND (reference sequence). The ends were cut back, 4 bases at V and 1 base at J, with 7 bases in the middle. This CDR3 is built from 13 residues. CDR3 nucleotides: TGTGCCAGTAGTAAACAGGGGAACACTGAAGCTTTCTTT. This sequence encodes CASSKQGNTEAFF.

The rearrangement links TRBV2 to TRBJ2-1; TRBD2 matches 10 bases. With 6 bases clipped from V and 3 bases from J, the junction kept 2 bases outside the gene matches. The CDR3 loop spans 14 amino acids. The germline V gene encodes CDR1 SNHLY and CDR2 FYNNEI. The CDR3 spells CASRRLAGYNEQFF. For the CDR3, the DNA is TGTGCCAGCAGACGACTAGCGGGCTACAATGAGCAGTTCTTC.

The rearrangement links TRBV12-3 or TRBV12-4 to TRBJ2-1, with 9 bases identical to TRBD1. CDR3 length equals 13 residues. V shed 4 bases and J 8 bases; nucleotides not matched to a gene: 3. CDR3 bases: TGTGCCAGCAGTTGGGACAGGGTTGATGAGCAGTTCTTC. It translates to CASSWDRVDEQFF.

This clone occurred a few times. This CDR3 reads CASSTLTRVTNEKLFF. CDR3 in DNA: TGTGCCAGTAGTACCCTCACCAGGGTAACAAATGAAAAACTGTTTTTT. J is TRBJ1-4 and V is TRBV19; tentatively, D is TRBD1 (5 bases). Trimming removed 4 bases at V and 5 bases at J, with 17 bases between. The CDR3 has 16 residues. CDR1 and CDR2 (germline): LNHDA, SQIVND (reference sequence).

The J gene is TRBJ2-5, the V gene TRBV19; the match to TRBD2 covers 11 bases. Trimming at V came to 2 bases and at J to 7 bases, leaving 15 bases not matched to a gene. CDR1 and CDR2 from the germline V gene are LNHDA and SQIVND (reference sequence). The CDR3 runs 18 residues. Here the CDR3 reads CASSISLAGGLNEMTQYF. The CDR3 DNA reads TGTGCCAGTAGTATAAGCCTAGCGGGGGGCCTTAATGAAATGACCCAGTACTTC.

The chain has TRBV30 and TRBJ2-1, with D perhaps matching TRBD2 (6 bases). The CDR3 loop spans 14 amino acids. Per the germline V gene, CDR1 is GTSNPN and CDR2 is SVGIG (reference sequence). The V end lost 4 bases, the J end lost 0 bases, and 10 bases lay between the germline ends. CDR3 loop: CAWIRTTSYNEQFF. In DNA form, the CDR3 reads TGTGCCTGGATCAGGACTACCTCCTACAATGAGCAGTTCTTC.

The chain recombines TRBV19 with TRBJ2-2; 7 nucleotides align to TRBD2. CDR1 and CDR2 from the germline V gene are LNHDA and SQIVND (reference sequence). The J segment lost 5 bases and the V segment lost 2 bases, leaving 11 bases of the junction unmatched. There are 17 residues in the CDR3. The chain's CDR3 is CASSISPSGVGTGELFF. CDR3 nucleotides: TGTGCCAGTAGTATAAGTCCTAGCGGAGTCGGAACCGGGGAGCTGTTTTTT.

The chain employs TRBV7-2 and TRBJ2-1, with D possibly TRBD2 on 6 matching bases. CDR3 length: 14 residues. The V gene lost 1 base and the J gene lost 8 bases, with 12 bases spanning the gap. Germline-derived CDR1 and CDR2 are SGHTA and FQGNSA. The chain's CDR3 is CASSLVWRGDEQFF. CDR3 nucleotides: TGTGCCAGCAGCTTAGTGTGGAGGGGAGATGAGCAGTTCTTC.

V is TRBV6-5 and J is TRBJ1-6; D remains ambiguous. The CDR3 consists of 15 residues. The V end lost 6 bases, the J end lost 3 bases, and 12 bases lay between the germline ends. CDR1 is MNHEY and CDR2 is SVGAGI in the germline V gene. In DNA, the CDR3 is TGTGCCAGCAGCCCCCGGGGAAACTATAATTCACCCCTCCACTTT. Protein product: CASSPRGNYNSPLHF.

The chain links TRBV7-2 to TRBJ2-3, with 11 bases aligning to TRBD2. J was trimmed by 9 bases and V by 0 bases; bases with no gene match: 5. The germline V gene encodes CDR1 SGHTA and CDR2 FQGNSA. The length of the CDR3 is 15 residues. CDR3: CASSLAVAGGRTQYF. The CDR3 DNA sequence: TGTGCCAGCAGCTTAGCAGTAGCGGGGGGGAGGACGCAGTATTTT.

The J gene is TRBJ1-5, the V gene TRBV6-1; D is ambiguous. CDR1 and CDR2 (germline): MNHNS, SASEGT. This CDR3 has 15 amino acids. The V end lost 2 bases, the J end lost 7 bases, and 15 bases lay between the germline ends. The CDR3, as DNA: TGTGCCAGCAGTGAAATTCTACCGATAATACAGCCCCAGCATTTT. Translated, it gives CASSEILPIIQPQHF.

The CDR3 coding sequence is TGTGCCAGCAGCTTAGACGGACCGCTCAATCAGCCCCAGCATTTT. Amino acid sequence: CASSLDGPLNQPQHF. The chain couples TRBV7-4 to TRBJ1-5; D gene ambiguous. The germline V and J ends were trimmed by 1 base and 3 bases, with 10 bases remaining between them. CDR3 size: 15 residues. The germline gives CDR1 SGHVT, CDR2 SQSDAQ.

The chain recombines TRBV5-6 with TRBJ1-2; 10 bases are a match to TRBD1. The V gene end was trimmed by 3 bases and the J gene end by 8 bases; junction bases not matched to a gene: 10. CDR1 SGHDT and CDR2 YYEEEE come from the germline V gene. This CDR3 has 15 residues. CDR3 bases: TGTGCCAGCAGCTACCGGGACAGGGGCGGGAGAGGCTACACCTTC. It yields the protein CASSYRDRGGRGYTF.

The chain uses TRBV5-1 and TRBJ1-1; no clear D gene. Germline V gives CDR1 SGHRS, CDR2 YFSETQ. The CDR3 length is 10 residues. V lost 3 bases and J 6 bases, leaving 3 bases between the germline ends. As DNA, the CDR3 is TGCGCCAGCAGCTCGCCTGAAGCTTTCTTT. Its translation: CASSSPEAFF.

With regard to this clone: Other DNA sequences in the sample encode the same CDR3. This chain joins TRBV7-9 and TRBJ1-1; D remains unclear. Germline CDR1 and CDR2: SEHNR and FQNEAQ (reference sequence). V lost 5 bases and J lost 5, with 6 bases in between. The CDR3 consists of 11 residues. DNA of the CDR3: TGTGCCAGCAGCCTGGGGACTGAAGCTTTCTTT. Translation: CASSLGTEAFF. Based on the CDR3 plus reference TRBV7-9 and TRBJ1-1, the full variable domain is DTGVSQNPRHKITKRGQNVTFRCDPISEHNRLYWYRQTLGQGPEFLTYFQNEAQLEKSRLLSDRFSAERPKGSFSTLEIQRTEQGDSAMYLCASSLGTEAFFGQGTRLTVV.